The entry that follows covers one TCR beta chain sequence. Its specificity is not known. It was by two-round multiplex PCR that TCR beta CDR3 was amplified from genomic DNA. For every TRBV and TRBJ gene, a specific primer was used in first-round PCR. TCRdb reprocessed the multiplex PCR reads with MiXCR, giving one entry per CDR3 protein. The sample includes about 31,000 distinct CDR3 sequences, approximately 30% of them seen just once. The sample belongs to a study of prognosis after radiotherapy for stage I lung cancer. Study-wide context: The study included some 15 patients with newly diagnosed primary stage I lung tumors and five or six with oligometastatic NSCLC after surgical resection of the primary tumor. Distant metastases struck a handful of patients a median of roughly 7 months after radiotherapy; some 15 showed no significant progression. Findings and caveats of the study: Unique TCR clone counts fell after stereotactic body radiation therapy, median about 10,000 versus 6,900. It was reported that patients with metastases and those without them differed in TRBV and TRBJ gene usage.

Germline assignment: CDR1 SGHTA and CDR2 FQGNSA. The CDR3 consists of 17 residues. Deletions cut 1 base from V and 5 bases from J, with 20 bases between. V usage is TRBV7-2 and J usage is TRBJ1-2, with D tentatively TRBD1 (6 bases). The clonotype comes from a donor aged 50 or older with non-small cell lung cancer. Sequenced material: PBMCs, taken before or after stereotactic body radiation therapy (not recorded which). For the CDR3, the DNA is TGTGCCAGCAGCTTAGTCCCTTGGGGGGCTCTGGTGTATGGCTACACCTTC. It specifies CASSLVPWGALVYGYTF.